Listed below are T cell receptor beta chains from one sample, sequenced in a study of blood T cell repertoires in COVID-19. Method: immunoSEQ multiplex PCR; TCRdb's copy keeps in-frame clones and lacks some. This sample has about 93,000 clones, with 75% to 90% found just once. The specimen sequenced was peripheral blood. These receptors came from a human donor with active COVID-19. The donor label of this sample is uncertain. Each CDR3 is given with its conserved first and last residue. The D gene is left open where the match is weak. Expanded clones get a size class; other rows say once, few or many, or leave the size out.

clone size	V gene	D gene	J gene	CDR3 protein	CDR3 DNA
-	TRBV2	TRBD1	TRBJ2-2	CASSGQGADTGELFF	TGTGCCAGCAGTGGACAGGGGGCGGACACCGGGGAGCTGTTTTTT
-	TRBV6-6	TRBD1	TRBJ1-6	CASSTQTGLRSPLHF	TGTGCCAGCAGTACACAGACAGGGTTACGCTCACCCCTCCACTTT
-	TRBV4-2	TRBD2	TRBJ2-1	CASSQAPSGGDNEQFF	TGTGCCAGCAGCCAAGCCCCTAGCGGGGGAGACAATGAGCAGTTCTTC
-	TRBV5-6	-	TRBJ2-7	CASSLLGTVIPYEQYF	TGTGCCAGCAGCCTCCTAGGGACTGTGATTCCCTACGAGCAGTACTTC
-	TRBV5-1	-	TRBJ1-1	CASSLAGNTEAFF	TGCGCCAGCAGCTTGGCAGGAAACACTGAAGCTTTCTTT
-	TRBV7-9	TRBD2	TRBJ2-1	CATSGAGNEQFF	TGTGCCACTAGCGGGGCGGGCAATGAGCAGTTCTTC
-	TRBV27	-	TRBJ1-1	CASSLGAGNTEAFF	TGTGCCAGCAGTTTAGGGGCAGGGAACACTGAAGCTTTCTTT
-	TRBV10-1	TRBD2	TRBJ2-3	CASSDGGAGDTQYF	TGCGCCAGCAGTGACGGGGGGGCCGGAGATACGCAGTATTTT
-	TRBV6-5	-	TRBJ2-3	CASSSGGAYTDTQYF	TGTGCCAGCAGTTCGGGCGGGGCCTATACAGATACGCAGTATTTT
-	TRBV7-9	TRBD1	TRBJ2-7	CASSRDRGRGEQYF	TGTGCCAGCAGCCGGGACAGGGGTCGGGGCGAGCAGTACTTC
-	TRBV5-4	-	TRBJ2-7	CASSLDSPYEQYF	TGTGCCAGCAGCTTGGACAGCCCCTACGAGCAGTACTTC
-	TRBV9	TRBD1	TRBJ1-1	CASSVATTSGATSGGNTEAFF	TGTGCCAGCAGCGTAGCTACGACGTCGGGGGCCACATCAGGGGGGAACACTGAAGCTTTCTTT
once	TRBV29-1	TRBD1	TRBJ2-1	CSVAGTGSYNEQFF	TGCAGCGTAGCCGGGACAGGATCTTACAATGAGCAGTTCTTC
-	TRBV4-1	-	TRBJ1-1	CASSQDVPRGNTEAFF	TGCGCCAGCAGCCAAGATGTGCCCCGAGGGAACACTGAAGCTTTCTTT
-	TRBV19	TRBD1	TRBJ2-2	CATSGTGLAGELFF	TGTGCCACCAGCGGGACAGGGTTGGCCGGGGAGCTGTTTTTT
-	TRBV7-9	TRBD1	TRBJ2-7	CASSPGTGYYEQYF	TGTGCCAGCAGCCCCGGGACAGGCTACTACGAGCAGTACTTC
once	TRBV6-1	TRBD1	TRBJ1-2	CASSESRTGVYGYTF	TGTGCCAGCAGTGAAAGCCGGACAGGGGTCTATGGCTACACCTTC
-	TRBV25-1	-	TRBJ1-5	CASSELVDQPQHF	TGTGCCAGCAGTGAATTAGTCGATCAGCCCCAGCATTTT
few	TRBV6-2/TRBV6-3	TRBD1	TRBJ1-2	CASSLDRRAYSGYTF	TGTGCCAGCAGTTTGGACAGGCGGGCGTATAGTGGCTACACCTTC
-	TRBV21-1	-	TRBJ1-6	CASSKVITGQYNSPLHF	TGTGCCAGCAGCAAAGTTATTACGGGACAATATAATTCACCCCTCCACTTT
-	TRBV4-3	-	TRBJ2-7	CASSQGYPQGITYEQYF	TGCGCCAGCAGCCAAGGTTATCCGCAGGGAATCACCTACGAGCAGTACTTC
-	TRBV21-1	-	TRBJ2-2	CASSIGRGQGTGELFF	TGTGCCAGCAGCATAGGAAGGGGGCAAGGCACCGGGGAGCTGTTTTTT
-	TRBV19	-	TRBJ1-2	CASSPANYGYTF	TGTGCCAGTAGTCCAGCTAACTATGGCTACACCTTC
-	TRBV10-3	-	TRBJ1-4	CAISESESEKLFF	TGTGCCATCAGTGAGTCAGAGTCTGAAAAACTGTTTTTT
-	TRBV5-1	-	TRBJ2-4	CASSSRTDLAKNIQYF	TGCGCCAGCAGCTCTAGGACAGATCTAGCCAAAAACATTCAGTACTTC
-	TRBV14	TRBD1	TRBJ1-1	CASSQEQGYTEAFF	TGTGCCAGCAGCCAAGAACAGGGGTACACTGAAGCTTTCTTT
-	TRBV24-1	TRBD2	TRBJ2-2	CATSDSPGGGVPWSTGELFF	TGTGCCACCAGTGATTCCCCTGGCGGGGGGGTTCCTTGGAGCACCGGGGAGCTGTTTTTT
-	TRBV27	TRBD1	TRBJ1-6	CASSLFMGQFNSPLHF	TGTGCCAGCAGTTTATTTATGGGACAGTTTAATTCACCCCTCCACTTT
-	TRBV18	-	TRBJ1-1	CASSSGGGANTEAFF	TGTGCCAGCTCTTCGGGAGGGGGGGCGAACACTGAAGCTTTCTTT
once	TRBV20-1	-	TRBJ2-3	CSARLDTQYF	TGCAGTGCTAGACTAGATACGCAGTATTTT
-	TRBV6-1	TRBD2	TRBJ2-7	CASSESPPGLAHMEQYF	TGTGCCAGCAGTGAATCCCCTCCGGGACTAGCACACATGGAGCAGTACTTC
-	TRBV29-1	-	TRBJ2-7	CSGGTGIGEQYF	TGCAGCGGTGGTACAGGGATCGGCGAGCAGTACTTC
-	TRBV3-1/TRBV3-2	TRBD2	TRBJ2-4	CASSSVSGGGKNIQYF	TGTGCCAGCAGTTCCGTTAGCGGGGGAGGAAAAAACATTCAGTACTTC
-	TRBV18	TRBD1	TRBJ1-1	CASSPRQGTNTEAFF	TGTGCCAGCTCACCACGACAGGGGACAAACACTGAAGCTTTCTTT
-	TRBV10-1	TRBD1	TRBJ2-7	CASSEFTGARTYEQYF	TGCGCCAGCAGTGAGTTTACAGGGGCGAGAACCTACGAGCAGTACTTC
-	TRBV19	TRBD1	TRBJ1-2	CASREGTGLGYGYTF	TGTGCCAGTCGTGAGGGGACAGGGCTTGGCTATGGCTACACCTTC
-	TRBV5-1	-	TRBJ2-2	CASSLTLAGELFF	TGCGCCAGCAGCTTGACTCTCGCCGGGGAGCTGTTTTTT
-	TRBV30	TRBD2	TRBJ2-3	CAWSKAGARRTDTQYF	TGTGCCTGGAGTAAAGCGGGGGCTCGGCGTACAGATACGCAGTATTTT
-	TRBV12-3/TRBV12-4	TRBD1	TRBJ2-1	CASMTGGYNEQFF	TGTGCCAGCATGACAGGGGGCTACAATGAGCAGTTCTTC
-	TRBV5-1	-	TRBJ2-5	CASSLYMWETQYF	TGCGCCAGCAGCTTATACATGTGGGAGACCCAGTACTTC
-	TRBV7-9	-	TRBJ1-1	CASSFKPNTEAFF	TGTGCCAGCAGCTTTAAGCCGAACACTGAAGCTTTCTTT
-	TRBV18	TRBD2	TRBJ2-3	CASSPISGGSTDTQYF	TGTGCCAGCTCACCGATTAGCGGGGGAAGCACAGATACGCAGTATTTT
once	TRBV5-4	TRBD2	TRBJ2-7	CASSYYSGGAYEQYF	TGTGCCAGCAGCTACTATAGCGGGGGGGCCTACGAGCAGTACTTC
-	TRBV4-2	-	TRBJ1-2	CASSQDRERYGYTF	TGTGCCAGCAGCCAAGATAGAGAGAGATATGGCTACACCTTC
-	TRBV6-6	TRBD1	TRBJ2-7	CASRPPGQGTSYEQYF	TGTGCCAGCAGGCCCCCGGGACAGGGAACGTCCTACGAGCAGTACTTC
-	TRBV16	TRBD1	TRBJ2-1	CASSQSWDRGPYNEQFF	TGTGCCAGCAGCCAATCCTGGGACAGGGGTCCCTACAATGAGCAGTTCTTC
-	TRBV7-9	-	TRBJ2-1	CASSYINEQFF	TGTGCCAGCAGCTACATCAATGAGCAGTTCTTC
-	TRBV24-1	TRBD1	TRBJ1-2	CATSDAKGQQNHNYGYTF	TGTGCCACCAGTGATGCGAAGGGACAGCAGAATCATAACTATGGCTACACCTTC
-	TRBV19	TRBD2	TRBJ2-5	CASSSPGGQETQYF	TGTGCCAGTAGTAGCCCGGGGGGCCAAGAGACCCAGTACTTC
-	TRBV5-4	-	TRBJ2-5	CASSLVPGETQYF	TGTGCCAGCAGCTTGGTGCCAGGGGAGACCCAGTACTTC
-	TRBV7-2	-	TRBJ2-3	CASSLASGVMDTQYF	TGTGCCAGCAGCTTAGCGTCGGGGGTCATGGATACGCAGTATTTT
-	TRBV6-2/TRBV6-3	TRBD1	TRBJ2-7	CASSYSIDRGTSYEQYF	TGTGCCAGCAGTTACTCCATAGACAGGGGCACCTCCTACGAGCAGTACTTC
-	TRBV2	TRBD1	TRBJ2-3	CASRHRQGWVSDTQYF	TGTGCCAGCAGACACCGACAGGGATGGGTATCAGATACGCAGTATTTT
-	TRBV28	TRBD2	TRBJ2-5	CASSSAGESQETQYF	TGTGCCAGCAGCTCAGCGGGGGAGTCCCAAGAGACCCAGTACTTC
-	TRBV5-1	TRBD1	TRBJ1-3	CASSSRQGLTGNTIYF	TGCGCCAGCAGCTCGCGACAGGGTTTAACTGGAAACACCATATATTTT